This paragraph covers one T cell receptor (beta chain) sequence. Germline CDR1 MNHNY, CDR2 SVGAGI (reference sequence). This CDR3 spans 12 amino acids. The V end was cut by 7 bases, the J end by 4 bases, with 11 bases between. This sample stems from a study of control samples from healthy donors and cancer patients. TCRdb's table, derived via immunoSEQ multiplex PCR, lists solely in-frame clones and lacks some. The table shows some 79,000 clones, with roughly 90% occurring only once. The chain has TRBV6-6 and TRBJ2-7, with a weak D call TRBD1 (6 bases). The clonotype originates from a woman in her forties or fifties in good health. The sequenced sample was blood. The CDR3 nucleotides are TGTGCCAGCAAGGGGGAACGGTACGAGCAGTACTTC. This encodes CASKGERYEQYF.